These 28 T cell receptor beta chains share one sample of origin, sequenced in a study of cytomegalovirus exposure and HLA in healthy donors. 60 Vbeta and 13 Jbeta primers were used in PCR. Sequencing was performed with immunoSEQ multiplex PCR; in TCRdb, only in-frame clones are kept and a portion is missing. This sample has some 79,000 clones, with more than 50% found just once. Sequencing was done on a sample of PBMCs. All receptors come from a woman aged 40 to 49 in good health and CMV-seropositive.

A single count supports this clone. This sequence joins TRBV28 and TRBJ2-5; D not resolved. CDR1 MDHEN and CDR2 SYDVKM come from the germline V gene. This CDR3 is 14 amino acids long. Between the trimmed V and J ends, which lost 6 bases and 7 bases, there was a span of 18 bases. CDR3 sequence (DNA): TGTGCCAGCAGCCCTCCTCGTCTAGAAGGGACCCAGTACTTC. Encoded protein: CASSPPRLEGTQYF. The full variable domain, in which reference TRBV28 and TRBJ2-5 provide the parts outside the CDR3, is DVKVTQSSRYLVKRTGEKVFLECVQDMDHENMFWYRQDPGLGLRLIYFSYDVKMKEKGDIPEGYSVSREKKERFSLILESASTNQTSMYLCASSPPRLEGTQYFGPGTRLLVL.

V usage is TRBV7-2 and J usage is TRBJ1-1; D may be TRBD1 (6 bases). CDR1 and CDR2 (germline): SGHTA, FQGNSA. The V and J ends lost 2 bases and 1 base respectively, with 11 bases between them. The CDR3 totals 15 residues. This CDR3 is CASSLQSDRNTEAFF. In DNA form, the CDR3 reads TGTGCCAGCAGCTTACAATCGGACAGGAACACTGAAGCTTTCTTT. Using reference TRBV7-2 and TRBJ1-1 for the parts outside the CDR3, the full variable domain is GAGVSQSPSNKVTEKGKDVELRCDPISGHTALYWYRQSLGQGLEFLIYFQGNSAPDKSGLPSDRFSAERTGGSVSTLTIQRTQQEDSAVYLCASSLQSDRNTEAFFGQGTRLTVV.

The chain couples TRBV6-5 to TRBJ2-2; D might be TRBD1 (5 bases). V was clipped by 7 bases and J by 3 bases, with 15 bases between them. This CDR3 is 15 amino acids long. CDR1 and CDR2 from the germline V gene are MNHEY and SVGAGI. The CDR3 region has the DNA TGTGCCAGCAAGAAGGGGCAGGGATACACCGGGGAGCTGTTTTTT. Translated: CASKKGQGYTGELFF.

CDR3 sequence (DNA): TGTGCCAGCAGCTCCGGACTAGCGGGAGCGGTCGGGGAGCTGTTTTTT. As protein: CASSSGLAGAVGELFF. The V and J genes are TRBV9 and TRBJ2-2; 13 nucleotides align to TRBD2. Losses at the gene ends were 4 bases for V and 7 bases for J; bases not matched to a gene: 7. This CDR3 is built from 16 residues. Germline loops: CDR1 SGDLS, CDR2 YYNGEE.

This clone was seen a handful of times. This chain joins TRBV6-1 and TRBJ2-7, with D possibly being TRBD1 (6 bases). The CDR3 has 14 residues. Trimming took 5 bases from V and 2 from J, leaving 13 bases between them. Germline V lookup: CDR1 MNHNS, CDR2 SASEGT. The CDR3 DNA reads TGTGCCAGCAGTCTACGGACAGTTACCTACGAGCAGTACTTC. Translating gives CASSLRTVTYEQYF.

The chain uses TRBV6-6 and TRBJ2-5; D is perhaps TRBD1 (8 bases). This CDR3 has 15 amino acids. Trimming left V 5 bases short and J 4 bases short, with 17 bases between. Germline CDR1 and CDR2: MNHNY and SVGAGI (reference sequence). The CDR3 DNA follows: TGTGCCAGCAGTACAGGGGGGGGTTTTCGAGAGACCCAGTACTTC. Translated, it gives CASSTGGGFRETQYF.

V is TRBV7-2 and J is TRBJ2-5, with D perhaps TRBD1 (5 bases). V was cut by 3 bases and J by 4 bases, with 12 bases left in between. The germline V gene encodes CDR1 SGHTA and CDR2 FQGNSA. This CDR3 is built from 14 residues. Here the CDR3 reads CASSLNGQGETQYF. The DNA for the CDR3 is TGTGCCAGCAGCTTGAACGGGCAGGGAGAGACCCAGTACTTC.

In its sample, this clone was seen a few times. This chain links TRBV9 with TRBJ1-1; 9 nucleotides agree with TRBD1. Germline V gives CDR1 SGDLS, CDR2 YYNGEE. CDR3 size: 13 residues. V lost 9 bases to trimming and J lost 0 bases; unmatched junction nucleotides: 3. CDR3 region: CATGQGLNTEAFF. The CDR3, as DNA: TGTGCCACAGGACAGGGGCTGAACACTGAAGCTTTCTTT.

The genes are TRBV7-2 and TRBJ2-7; TRBD2 agrees at 14 bases. J lost 2 bases, V lost 4 bases, and 4 bases had no gene match. Germline lookup yields CDR1 SGHTA and CDR2 FQGNSA. There are 16 residues in the CDR3. CDR3 nucleotides: TGTGCCAGCAGCTCCGGGACTAGCGGGAGTCCCTACGAGCAGTACTTC. This sequence encodes CASSSGTSGSPYEQYF.

V usage is TRBV6-5 and J usage is TRBJ2-3, with 8 bases lining up with TRBD2. The CDR3 loop spans 15 amino acids. CDR1 is MNHEY and CDR2 is SVGAGI in the germline V gene. With 6 bases clipped from V and 7 bases from J, the junction kept 12 bases outside the gene matches. DNA of the CDR3: TGTGCCAGCAGCGCCGCGGCGGGAGGAGGATATACGCAGTATTTT. This encodes CASSAAAGGGYTQYF.

This clone was observed a single time. The V and J genes are TRBV5-6 and TRBJ2-2; TRBD1 agrees at 8 bases. With 2 bases clipped from V and 4 bases from J, the junction kept 16 bases outside the gene matches. There are 19 residues in the CDR3. Germline CDR1 is SGHDT and CDR2 is YYEEEE. The CDR3 nucleotides are TGTGCCAGCAGCTTAAGACCGGGACAGGAAGACCCGTCCACCGGGGAGCTGTTTTTT. It translates to CASSLRPGQEDPSTGELFF.

The chain links TRBV28 to TRBJ2-1, with 8 bases lining up with TRBD2. CDR3 length equals 15 residues. CDR1 is MDHEN and CDR2 is SYDVKM in the germline V gene. J gave up 7 bases and V 6 bases, and 11 bases lay outside the gene matches. The CDR3, as DNA: TGTGCCAGCAGCCACCAACGGGGGGGGCTGAATGAGCAGTTCTTC. Its translation: CASSHQRGGLNEQFF.

V gene TRBV4-3 combines with J gene TRBJ1-2; unclear D gene. V dropped 0 bases and J dropped 8 bases, with 16 bases sitting between them. Germline CDR1 LGHNA, CDR2 YSLEER. This CDR3 has 15 amino acids. Written as DNA, the CDR3 is TGCGCCAGCAGCCAAGATGAAAACCCAGTGAGGGGCTACACCTTC. This gives the protein CASSQDENPVRGYTF.

The rearrangement uses TRBV7-9 and TRBJ2-1; D perhaps matches TRBD1 (5 bases). In germline, CDR1 is SEHNR, CDR2 FQNEAQ (reference sequence). V dropped 2 bases and J dropped 0 bases, with 8 bases sitting between them. The CDR3 spans 15 residues. DNA for the CDR3: TGTGCCAGCAGCTTAAGGGGTAACTCCTACAATGAGCAGTTCTTC. Translation gives CASSLRGNSYNEQFF.

V usage is TRBV11-2 and J usage is TRBJ2-7; 10 nucleotides line up with TRBD2. The CDR3 consists of 14 residues. The germline gives CDR1 SGHAT, CDR2 FQNNGV. J gave up 3 bases and V 5 bases, and 4 bases lay outside the gene matches. The CDR3 bases are TGTGCCAGCAGCGCGGGGACTAGCGTCTACGAGCAGTACTTC. Translation: CASSAGTSVYEQYF.

V and J are TRBV5-6 and TRBJ2-1; D is possibly TRBD1 (5 bases). Germline CDR1 reads SGHDT; CDR2 reads YYEEEE. Trimming removed 0 bases at V and 9 bases at J, with 25 bases between. The CDR3 loop spans 18 amino acids. The CDR3 bases are TGTGCCAGCAGCTTGGTTGGGGCCTTTGGGCTAGGGGCACCTGAGCAGTTCTTC. This translates into CASSLVGAFGLGAPEQFF.

This chain connects TRBV4-2 to TRBJ2-1; D possibly corresponds to TRBD2 (5 bases). The CDR3 consists of 16 residues. Trimming stripped 1 base from V and 5 bases from J, with 15 bases between. Germline lookup yields CDR1 LGHNA and CDR2 YNFKEQ. CDR3 DNA sequence: TGTGCCAGCAGCCAAGGTGCTAGCCCCATCGACAATGAGCAGTTCTTC. It is translated as CASSQGASPIDNEQFF.

V usage is TRBV7-2 and J usage is TRBJ2-7; 8 bases map to TRBD2. Germline-derived CDR1 and CDR2 are SGHTA and FQGNSA. The CDR3 spans 15 residues. Losses at the gene ends were 5 bases for V and 4 bases for J; bases not matched to a gene: 10. CDR3 nucleotide sequence: TGTGCCAGCAGCCTATCCAGGACTAGCAATTACGAGCAGTACTTC. Protein sequence: CASSLSRTSNYEQYF.

This chain connects TRBV2 to TRBJ2-1, with TRBD1 identical over 11 bases. The junction had 10 bases not matched to a gene; V was cut back by 4 bases and J by 11 bases. Germline lookup yields CDR1 SNHLY and CDR2 FYNNEI. This CDR3 is 15 amino acids long. CDR3 residues: CASSVADRGQGKQFF. In nucleotides, the CDR3 is TGTGCCAGCAGTGTGGCGGACAGGGGGCAGGGGAAGCAGTTCTTC.

This rearrangement joins TRBV7-6 to TRBJ2-1; 9 bases fit TRBD1. Germline V CDR1 and CDR2: SGHVS, FNYEAQ. With 2 bases clipped from V and 5 bases from J, the junction kept 4 bases outside the gene matches. The CDR3 consists of 15 residues. CDR3 sequence reads: CASSLRQGGNNEQFF. For the CDR3, the DNA is TGTGCCAGCAGCTTACGACAGGGGGGCAACAATGAGCAGTTCTTC.

The chain is built from TRBV5-4 and TRBJ1-3; D unclear. This CDR3 is built from 17 residues. CDR1 and CDR2 (germline): SGHNT, YYREEE (reference sequence). The V and J ends lost 0 bases and 0 bases respectively, with 13 bases between them. The CDR3 coding sequence is TGTGCCAGCAGCTTGGGAGGCGGACTCAGCTCTGGAAACACCATATATTTT. Protein: CASSLGGGLSSGNTIYF. Based on the CDR3 plus reference TRBV5-4 and TRBJ1-3, the full variable domain is ETGVTQSPTHLIKTRGQQVTLRCSSQSGHNTVSWYQQALGQGPQFIFQYYREEENGRGNFPPRFSGLQFPNYSSELNVNALELDDSALYLCASSLGGGLSSGNTIYFGEGSWLTVV.

The chain joins TRBV4-3 to TRBJ1-5, with 7 bases aligning to TRBD1. CDR1 LGHNA and CDR2 YSLEER come from the germline V gene. J lost 4 bases, V lost 2 bases, and 8 bases had no gene match. The CDR3 runs to 16 residues. The CDR3 sequence: CASSQTWQGVNQPQHF. The DNA for the CDR3 is TGCGCCAGCAGCCAAACATGGCAGGGGGTGAATCAGCCCCAGCATTTT.

This chain uses TRBV6-5 with TRBJ2-7, with 9 bases aligning to TRBD1. The CDR3 runs to 15 residues. Germline CDR1 MNHEY, CDR2 SVGAGI. J lost 5 bases, V lost 0 bases, and 5 bases had no gene match. CDR3 in amino acids: CASSYSFTGGDEQYF. DNA for the CDR3: TGTGCCAGCAGTTACTCGTTTACAGGGGGCGACGAGCAGTACTTC.

The chain has TRBV4-2 and TRBJ1-5; 8 positions match TRBD1. J was trimmed by 5 bases and V by 2 bases; bases with no gene match: 8. This CDR3 contains 16 residues. The germline CDR1 and CDR2 sequences are LGHNA and YNFKEQ. In DNA, the CDR3 is TGTGCCAGCAGCCAACCGACAGGGGACGCGGATCAGCCCCAGCATTTT. It yields the protein CASSQPTGDADQPQHF.

This clone showed up just a few times. The V and J genes are TRBV6-5 and TRBJ1-6, with D perhaps matching TRBD1 (6 bases). The CDR3 runs to 15 residues. V dropped 0 bases and J dropped 7 bases, with 10 bases sitting between them. CDR1 is MNHEY, CDR2 SVGAGI, per germline. CDR3 in amino acids: CASSYSIQGNSPLHF. In DNA form, the CDR3 reads TGTGCCAGCAGTTACTCGATCCAGGGGAATTCACCCCTCCACTTT.

This clone was counted between two and nine times. This chain uses TRBV7-2 with TRBJ2-7; TRBD2 agrees at 8 bases. Germline CDR1 is SGHTA and CDR2 is FQGNSA. V was clipped by 5 bases and J by 2 bases; unmatched bases: 8. The CDR3 sequence is 15 residues long. CDR3 nucleotide sequence: TGTGCCAGCAGCCCCCCAGCGGGGGCTGCCTACGAGCAGTACTTC. It specifies CASSPPAGAAYEQYF. Filled out from reference TRBV7-2 and TRBJ2-7, the complete variable domain reads GAGVSQSPSNKVTEKGKDVELRCDPISGHTALYWYRQSLGQGLEFLIYFQGNSAPDKSGLPSDRFSAERTGGSVSTLTIQRTQQEDSAVYLCASSPPAGAAYEQYFGPGTRLTVT.

The chain links TRBV19 to TRBJ1-1; weak D call: TRBD1 (5 bases). The V end lost 4 bases, the J end lost 7 bases, and 16 bases lay between the germline ends. The length of the CDR3 is 14 residues. Germline lookup yields CDR1 LNHDA and CDR2 SQIVND (reference sequence). The CDR3 DNA reads TGTGCCAGTAGTACCGACAGATACACTGATGAAGCTTTCTTT. Amino acids: CASSTDRYTDEAFF.

The chain couples TRBV6-6 to TRBJ2-7, with D maybe TRBD1 (7 bases). Germline values: CDR1 MNHNY, CDR2 SVGAGI (reference sequence). This CDR3 is 14 amino acids long. Trimming cost V 0 bases and J 6 bases, with 12 bases left between them. For the CDR3, the DNA is TGTGCCAGCAGTTACTCTTCCAGGGGGGCCGAGCAGTACTTC. Translation gives CASSYSSRGAEQYF.